The 20 T cell receptor beta chains presented below share a single source sample, sequenced in a study of cytomegalovirus exposure and HLA in healthy donors. Generated by immunoSEQ multiplex PCR, the TCRdb table keeps only in-frame clones and is missing some. The sample consists of fewer than 140,000 clones, less than 90% of them appearing once. Sample: PBMCs. These receptor sequences come from a woman between 18 and 29 years old in good health and CMV-seropositive.

The V call is TRBV6-5, the J call TRBJ1-6; tentative D call: TRBD1 (5 bases). The V and J ends lost 2 bases and 4 bases respectively, with 9 bases between them. CDR3 size: 15 residues. Germline V gene sequence: CDR1 MNHEY, CDR2 SVGAGI. The CDR3 DNA is TGTGCCAGCAGTTACGCCGACAGTTATAATTCACCCCTCCACTTT. Translating it yields CASSYADSYNSPLHF.

This chain connects TRBV7-2 to TRBJ2-2; maybe TRBD2 (6 bases). V was shortened by 5 bases and J by 4 bases, with 11 bases between the two germline ends. Germline CDR1 and CDR2: SGHTA and FQGNSA. This CDR3 is 14 amino acids long. CDR3 sequence: CASSRVGGTGELFF. As DNA, the CDR3 is TGTGCCAGCAGCAGAGTCGGGGGCACCGGGGAGCTGTTTTTT.

The chain has TRBV15 and TRBJ2-3; tentative D call: TRBD2 (5 bases). This CDR3 has 14 amino acids. V lost 0 bases and J lost 5, with 9 bases in between. Germline CDR1 and CDR2: LNHNV and YYDKDF (reference sequence). The CDR3 nucleotides are TGTGCCACCAGCAGAGAATCCCGGGAAGATACGCAGTATTTT. Amino acid sequence: CATSRESREDTQYF.

The chain is built from TRBV6-1 and TRBJ2-7; maybe TRBD2 (5 bases). CDR3 length: 15 residues. V was cut by 2 bases and J by 0 bases, with 11 bases left in between. Germline lookup yields CDR1 MNHNS and CDR2 SASEGT. In nucleotides, the CDR3 is TGTGCCAGCAGTGAAATTATGGGGAGCTCCTACGAGCAGTACTTC. Protein sequence: CASSEIMGSSYEQYF.

This clone was seen a handful of times. J is TRBJ2-2 and V is TRBV6-6, with a tentative D call TRBD1 (5 bases). The germline gives CDR1 MNHNY, CDR2 SVGAGI (reference sequence). The CDR3 is made up of 13 amino acids. The V gene lost 5 bases and the J gene lost 4 bases, with 8 bases spanning the gap. The CDR3 is CASSPQGTGELFF. The CDR3 nucleotides read TGTGCCAGCAGTCCGCAGGGCACCGGGGAGCTGTTTTTT.

In this sample, this clone turned up once. V gene TRBV6-5 combines with J gene TRBJ2-7, with TRBD1 matching 8 bases. The germline V gene has CDR1 MNHEY and CDR2 SVGAGI. V was pared by 4 bases and J by 3 bases, with 11 bases of the junction left unmatched. CDR3 size: 16 residues. CDR3: CASSLPTTGVIYEQYV. As DNA, the CDR3 is TGTGCCAGCAGTTTACCAACGACAGGGGTTATCTACGAGCAGTACGTC.

In this sample, this clone turned up once. The V call is TRBV28, the J call TRBJ1-4; D gene ambiguous. Trimming pared 5 bases from V and 5 bases from J, leaving 15 bases between. CDR3 length equals 15 residues. Germline lookup yields CDR1 MDHEN and CDR2 SYDVKM. In DNA form, the CDR3 reads TGTGCCAGCAGTCCCCGGGAGGGTTACAATGAAAAACTGTTTTTT. This codes for CASSPREGYNEKLFF.

The CDR3 nucleotides read TGTGCCAGCAGTTTACTTAGCGTGAGAGGGCCAGAGGGGACCCAGTACTTC. Amino acids: CASSLLSVRGPEGTQYF. The chain has TRBV27 and TRBJ2-5; D possibly corresponds to TRBD2 (5 bases). The CDR3 covers 17 residues. Germline CDR1 MNHEY, CDR2 SMNVEV (reference sequence). V was cut by 2 bases and J by 7 bases, with 23 bases left in between.

The chain couples TRBV5-6 to TRBJ2-7; TRBD2 matches at 8 bases. Germline V CDR1 and CDR2: SGHDT, YYEEEE. The V segment lost 1 base and the J segment 6 bases; nucleotides outside the gene matches: 9. This CDR3 has 15 amino acids. CDR3 protein: CASSLTAGGSREQYV. In DNA form, the CDR3 reads TGTGCCAGCAGCTTGACGGCGGGGGGTTCTCGCGAGCAGTACGTC.

The V and J genes are TRBV4-3 and TRBJ2-2; no reliable D call. The V gene's germline CDR1 is LGHNA and CDR2 YSLEER. This CDR3 spans 14 amino acids. The V and J ends lost 0 bases and 1 base respectively, with 3 bases between them. This CDR3 is CASSQDQNTGELFF. The DNA for the CDR3 is TGCGCCAGCAGCCAAGATCAGAACACCGGGGAGCTGTTTTTT.

The chain links TRBV4-1 to TRBJ2-1; TRBD2 agrees at 11 bases. The germline V gene encodes CDR1 MGHRA and CDR2 YSYEKL. Trimming removed 4 bases from V and 6 bases from J; junction bases left unmatched: 20. The CDR3 totals 20 residues. This chain's CDR3 is CASSLRLAGQTGAQGNEQFF. CDR3 DNA: TGCGCCAGCAGCCTGAGACTAGCGGGGCAGACAGGGGCCCAGGGCAATGAGCAGTTCTTC.

J is TRBJ2-3 and V is TRBV9, with TRBD2 matching 9 bases. This CDR3 is built from 16 residues. V lost 0 bases to trimming and J lost 4 bases; unmatched junction nucleotides: 6. CDR1 and CDR2 (germline): SGDLS, YYNGEE. The CDR3 sequence is CASSVGVASGADTQYF. CDR3 in DNA: TGTGCCAGCAGCGTAGGGGTGGCTAGCGGGGCAGATACGCAGTATTTT.

This chain connects TRBV9 to TRBJ2-1; TRBD1 matches at 10 bases. This CDR3 has 16 amino acids. Per the germline V gene, CDR1 is SGDLS and CDR2 is YYNGEE. The V gene end was trimmed by 3 bases and the J gene end by 4 bases; junction bases not matched to a gene: 7. CDR3 residues: CASSDTRDRGYNEQFF. Written as DNA, the CDR3 is TGTGCCAGCAGCGACACCCGGGACAGGGGATACAATGAGCAGTTCTTC.

This clone was observed once. The chain combines TRBV6-6 with TRBJ1-6, with D possibly TRBD1 on 6 matching bases. Deletions cut 7 bases from V and 13 bases from J, with 23 bases between. The CDR3 extends over 15 amino acids. Per the germline V gene, CDR1 is MNHNY and CDR2 is SVGAGI (reference sequence). The CDR3 sequence is CASTTVRDTLIPLHF. The CDR3 region has the DNA TGTGCCAGCACCACGGTCCGGGACACTCTAATCCCCCTCCACTTT.

The CDR3 protein is CASSFWDRGGYTF. The DNA for the CDR3 is TGTGCCAGCAGCTTTTGGGACAGGGGAGGCTACACCTTC. This chain connects TRBV11-2 to TRBJ1-2; 10 bases agree with TRBD1. The CDR3 runs to 13 residues. The ends lost 3 bases at V and 8 bases at J; junction bases unmatched: 3. Germline lookup yields CDR1 SGHAT and CDR2 FQNNGV.

The chain has TRBV4-1 and TRBJ1-5, with D perhaps TRBD1 (5 bases). Germline V gives CDR1 MGHRA, CDR2 YSYEKL. Trimming stripped 0 bases from V and 7 bases from J, with 10 bases between. CDR3 length equals 14 residues. The CDR3 bases are TGCGCCAGCAGCCAAGATCATGGGGGGCAGCCCCAGCATTTT. Its protein is CASSQDHGGQPQHF.

This chain uses TRBV11-2 with TRBJ1-4; D ambiguous. CDR1 and CDR2 from the germline V gene are SGHAT and FQNNGV. With 2 bases removed from V and 4 bases from J, the gap between germline ends came to 11 bases. The CDR3 has 15 amino acids. CDR3 protein: CASSLLLQSNEKLFF. The CDR3 DNA sequence: TGTGCCAGCAGCTTATTGTTACAGAGTAATGAAAAACTGTTTTTT.

A word on this clone: This sample includes further DNA sequences coding for the same CDR3. This chain connects TRBV28 to TRBJ2-3; 10 positions match TRBD1. V lost 4 bases and J lost 3; bases outside the gene matches: 4. Germline V CDR1 and CDR2: MDHEN, SYDVKM. The CDR3 has 15 amino acids. CDR3 DNA: TGTGCCAGCAGTTCCCCGGGACAGGGGACAGATACGCAGTATTTT. Encoded protein: CASSSPGQGTDTQYF.

V is TRBV4-1 and J is TRBJ1-2, with TRBD1 as a possible D gene (6 bases). With 3 bases removed from V and 8 bases from J, the gap between germline ends came to 19 bases. CDR3 length: 15 residues. CDR1 is MGHRA and CDR2 is YSYEKL in the germline V gene. CDR3 sequence reads: CASSQTGQLKGGYTF. CDR3 DNA sequence: TGCGCCAGCAGCCAGACCGGACAGTTAAAGGGCGGCTACACCTTC.

The rearrangement uses TRBV9 and TRBJ1-1, with D possibly matching TRBD1 (5 bases). The CDR3 runs to 16 residues. V was trimmed by 4 bases and J by 4 bases, leaving 20 bases between them. In germline, CDR1 is SGDLS, CDR2 YYNGEE. The CDR3 nucleotides read TGTGCCAGCAGCCTGACGGCAGGGCTAGGAGCCACTGAAGCTTTCTTT. This sequence encodes CASSLTAGLGATEAFF.